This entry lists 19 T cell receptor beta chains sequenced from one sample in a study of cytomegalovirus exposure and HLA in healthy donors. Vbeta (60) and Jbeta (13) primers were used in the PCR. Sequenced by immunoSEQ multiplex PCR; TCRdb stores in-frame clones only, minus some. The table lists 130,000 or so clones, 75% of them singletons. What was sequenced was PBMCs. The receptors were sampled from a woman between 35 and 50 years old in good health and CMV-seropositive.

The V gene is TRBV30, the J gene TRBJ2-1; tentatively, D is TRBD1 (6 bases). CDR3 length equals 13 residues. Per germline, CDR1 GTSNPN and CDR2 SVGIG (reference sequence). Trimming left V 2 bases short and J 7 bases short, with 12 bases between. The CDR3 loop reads CAWSPQGRNEQFF. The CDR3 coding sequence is TGTGCCTGGAGTCCCCAGGGGCGGAATGAGCAGTTCTTC.

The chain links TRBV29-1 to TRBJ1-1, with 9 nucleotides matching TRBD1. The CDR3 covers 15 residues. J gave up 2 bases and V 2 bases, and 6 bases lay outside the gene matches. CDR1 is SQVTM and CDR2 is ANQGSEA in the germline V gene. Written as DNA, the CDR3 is TGCAGCGTTGAATTGGGGACAGGGTATAACACTGAAGCTTTCTTT. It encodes CSVELGTGYNTEAFF.

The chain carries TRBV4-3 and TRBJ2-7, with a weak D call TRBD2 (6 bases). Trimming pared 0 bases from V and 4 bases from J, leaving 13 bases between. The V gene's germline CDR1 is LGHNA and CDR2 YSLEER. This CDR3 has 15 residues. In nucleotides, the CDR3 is TGCGCCAGCAGCCAAGAAGGCGGGGTTTCGTACGAGCAGTACTTC. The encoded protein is CASSQEGGVSYEQYF.

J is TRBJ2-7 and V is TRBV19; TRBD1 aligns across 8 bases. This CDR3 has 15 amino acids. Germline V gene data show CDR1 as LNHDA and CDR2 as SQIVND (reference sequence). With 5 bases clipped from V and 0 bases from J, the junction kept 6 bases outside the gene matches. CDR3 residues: CASSPPQGASYEQYF. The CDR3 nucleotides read TGTGCCAGTAGTCCCCCGCAGGGGGCCTCCTACGAGCAGTACTTC.

The CDR3 reads CASSVGQITGELFF. In nucleotides, the CDR3 is TGTGCCAGCAGCGTAGGCCAGATCACCGGGGAGCTGTTTTTT. The gene calls are TRBV9 and TRBJ2-2; D is ambiguous. Germline lookup yields CDR1 SGDLS and CDR2 YYNGEE. V lost 0 bases, J lost 4 bases, and 7 bases lay in between. The CDR3 covers 14 residues. The whole variable domain, remainder taken from reference TRBV9 and TRBJ2-2, is DSGVTQTPKHLITATGQRVTLRCSPRSGDLSVYWYQQSLDQGLQFLIQYYNGEERAKGNILERFSAQQFPDLHSELNLSSLELGDSALYFCASSVGQITGELFFGEGSRLTVL.

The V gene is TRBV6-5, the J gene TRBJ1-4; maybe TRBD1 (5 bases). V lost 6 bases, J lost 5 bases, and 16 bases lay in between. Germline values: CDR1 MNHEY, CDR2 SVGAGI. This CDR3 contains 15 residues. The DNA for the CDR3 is TGTGCCAGCAGGACCCGGGACTCGGGCAATGAAAAACTGTTTTTT. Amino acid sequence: CASRTRDSGNEKLFF.

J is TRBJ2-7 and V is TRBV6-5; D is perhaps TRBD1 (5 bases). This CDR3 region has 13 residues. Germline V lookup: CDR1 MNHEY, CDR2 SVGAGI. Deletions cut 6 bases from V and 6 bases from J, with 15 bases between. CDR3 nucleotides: TGTGCCAGCAGCCAGGGATATTGGGTCGAGCAGTACTTC. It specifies CASSQGYWVEQYF.

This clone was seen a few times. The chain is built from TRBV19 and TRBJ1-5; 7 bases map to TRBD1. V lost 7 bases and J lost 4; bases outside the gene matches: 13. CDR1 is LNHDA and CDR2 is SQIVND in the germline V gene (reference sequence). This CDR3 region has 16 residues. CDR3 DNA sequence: TGTGCCAGTACCAAGGGGGCCACCCGTCCAAATCAGCCCCAGCATTTT. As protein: CASTKGATRPNQPQHF. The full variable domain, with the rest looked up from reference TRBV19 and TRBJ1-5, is DGGITQSPKYLFRKEGQNVTLSCEQNLNHDAMYWYRQDPGQGLRLIYYSQIVNDFQKGDIAEGYSVSREKKESFPLTVTSAQKNPTAFYLCASTKGATRPNQPQHFGDGTRLSIL.

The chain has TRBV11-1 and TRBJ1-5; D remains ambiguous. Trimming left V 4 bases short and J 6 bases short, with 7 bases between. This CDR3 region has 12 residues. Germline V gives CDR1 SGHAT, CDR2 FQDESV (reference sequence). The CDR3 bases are TGTGCCAGCAGCTCCCCAGGTCAGCCCCAGCATTTT. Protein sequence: CASSSPGQPQHF.

For the CDR3, the DNA is TGTGCCAGCAGCCCTCTGGGACAGGGGAATCAGCCCCAGCATTTT. It specifies CASSPLGQGNQPQHF. The J gene is TRBJ1-5, the V gene TRBV9; TRBD1 agrees at 10 bases. J gave up 4 bases and V 4 bases, and 5 bases lay outside the gene matches. This CDR3 contains 15 residues. The germline gives CDR1 SGDLS, CDR2 YYNGEE.

CDR3 nucleotides: TGTGCCAGCAGTTACTCGACGGGTGCCTACGAGCAGTACTTC. Translating it yields CASSYSTGAYEQYF. V usage is TRBV6-6 and J usage is TRBJ2-7; D remains ambiguous. The CDR3 has 14 amino acids. Germline CDR1 reads MNHNY; CDR2 reads SVGAGI (reference sequence). V was clipped by 0 bases and J by 2 bases, with 8 bases between them.

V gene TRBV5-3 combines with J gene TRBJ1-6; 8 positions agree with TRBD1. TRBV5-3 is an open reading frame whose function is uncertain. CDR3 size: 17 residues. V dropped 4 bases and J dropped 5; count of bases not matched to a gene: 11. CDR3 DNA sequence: TGTGCCAGAAGCCTTCGGACAGGGCTAAGGGATAATTCACCCCTCCACTTT. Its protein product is CARSLRTGLRDNSPLHF.

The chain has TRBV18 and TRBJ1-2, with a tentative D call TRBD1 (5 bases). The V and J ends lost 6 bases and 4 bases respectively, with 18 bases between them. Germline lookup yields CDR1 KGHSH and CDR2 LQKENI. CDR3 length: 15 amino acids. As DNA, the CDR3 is TGTGCCAGCTCTCCCACGGGGGACCGGGTCTATGGCTACACCTTC. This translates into CASSPTGDRVYGYTF.

CDR3: CASSISRPVEAFF. The CDR3 DNA is TGTGCCAGTAGTATCTCGAGGCCCGTTGAAGCTTTCTTT. The J gene is TRBJ1-1, the V gene TRBV19; D uncertain. The germline V and J ends were trimmed by 3 bases and 7 bases, with 12 bases remaining between them. This CDR3 comprises 13 residues. The germline CDR1 and CDR2 sequences are LNHDA and SQIVND (reference sequence).

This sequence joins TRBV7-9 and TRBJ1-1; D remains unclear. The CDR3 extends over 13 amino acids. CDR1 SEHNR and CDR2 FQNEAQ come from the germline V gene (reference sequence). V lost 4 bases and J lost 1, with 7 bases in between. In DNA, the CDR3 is TGTGCCAGCAGCTCTCGACAGAACACTGAAGCTTTCTTT. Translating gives CASSSRQNTEAFF.

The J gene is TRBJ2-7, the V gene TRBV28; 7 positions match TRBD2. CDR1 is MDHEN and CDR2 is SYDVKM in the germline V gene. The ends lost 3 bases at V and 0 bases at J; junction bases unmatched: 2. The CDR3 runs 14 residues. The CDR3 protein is CASSFKRGSYEQYF. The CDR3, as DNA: TGTGCCAGCAGTTTCAAGCGGGGCTCCTACGAGCAGTACTTC.

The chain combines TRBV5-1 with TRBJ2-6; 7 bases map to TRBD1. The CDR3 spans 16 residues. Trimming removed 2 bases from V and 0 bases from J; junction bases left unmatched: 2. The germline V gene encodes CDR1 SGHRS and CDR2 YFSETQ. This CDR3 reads CASSFNRGSGANVLTF. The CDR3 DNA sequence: TGCGCCAGCAGCTTCAACAGGGGCTCTGGGGCCAACGTCCTGACTTTC.

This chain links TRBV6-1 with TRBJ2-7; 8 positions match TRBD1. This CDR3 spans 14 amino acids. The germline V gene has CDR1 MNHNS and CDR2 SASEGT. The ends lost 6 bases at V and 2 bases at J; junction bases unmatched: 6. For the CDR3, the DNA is TGTGCCAGCAGCGACGGGACAGGTACCTACGAGCAGTACTTC. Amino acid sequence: CASSDGTGTYEQYF.

The CDR3 loop reads CASSLALLAGKEQFF. In DNA form, the CDR3 reads TGTGCCAGCAGCTTAGCACTACTAGCAGGGAAAGAGCAGTTCTTC. The gene calls are TRBV7-8 and TRBJ2-1, with D perhaps matching TRBD2 (6 bases). Trimming took 0 bases from V and 10 from J, leaving 16 bases between them. Germline assignment: CDR1 SGHVS and CDR2 FQNEAQ. CDR3 length: 15 residues.